What follows are 20 T cell receptor beta chains derived from one specimen sequenced in a study of blood T cell repertoires in COVID-19. Produced via immunoSEQ multiplex PCR; TCRdb's table is partial and in-frame only. Of 250,000 to 300,000 clones listed, 89% were seen once; the top ten hold less than 3.5%. The sequenced material came from PBMCs or T cells enriched from blood (not recorded which). These receptors came from a woman between 45 and 65 years old who had been exposed to COVID-19.

This chain connects TRBV6-5 to TRBJ1-2; no clear D gene. The CDR3 consists of 13 residues. Trimming left V 8 bases short and J 4 bases short, with 14 bases between. The germline gives CDR1 MNHEY, CDR2 SVGAGI. The CDR3 sequence is CASCQDGGYGYTF. CDR3 sequence (DNA): TGTGCCAGCTGCCAAGACGGAGGCTATGGCTACACCTTC.

J is TRBJ1-2 and V is TRBV18; TRBD1 matches at 10 bases. The germline CDR1 and CDR2 sequences are KGHSH and LQKENI. The CDR3 is 16 residues long. V lost 3 bases, J lost 9 bases, and 13 bases stayed unmatched. CDR3 nucleotides: TGTGCCAGCTCACCTGTACCCGGGACAGGGGTTCGGCGCTACACCTTC. Its protein product is CASSPVPGTGVRRYTF.

CDR3 nucleotide sequence: TGTGCCAGTAGTACTTGGGGGGGAACCTACGAGCAGTACTTC. It yields the protein CASSTWGGTYEQYF. V and J are TRBV19 and TRBJ2-7; 7 nucleotides line up with TRBD2. Germline loops: CDR1 LNHDA, CDR2 SQIVND (reference sequence). Trimming at V came to 4 bases and at J to 2 bases, leaving 5 bases not matched to a gene. The CDR3 spans 14 residues.

The CDR3 spells CAISNHRGQETQYF. DNA of the CDR3: TGTGCCATCAGTAATCACAGGGGCCAAGAGACCCAGTACTTC. V and J are TRBV10-3 and TRBJ2-5, with 7 bases identical to TRBD1. The CDR3 has 14 amino acids. In germline, CDR1 is ENHRY, CDR2 SYGVKD. V was clipped by 5 bases and J by 1 base; unmatched bases: 4.

The CDR3 sequence: CASTLGGGVLEQYF. Here the CDR3 DNA reads TGTGCCAGCACCCTAGGAGGGGGGGTTCTCGAGCAGTACTTC. This chain connects TRBV6-5 to TRBJ2-7; D is perhaps TRBD2 (7 bases). The CDR3 is made up of 14 amino acids. V was pared by 7 bases and J by 6 bases, with 19 bases between. Per germline, CDR1 MNHEY and CDR2 SVGAGI.

The gene calls are TRBV5-1 and TRBJ1-1, with D possibly being TRBD1 (5 bases). The CDR3 contains 13 residues. Germline loops: CDR1 SGHRS, CDR2 YFSETQ. Trimming shortened V by 0 bases and J by 5 bases, and 8 bases separated the two germline ends. DNA of the CDR3: TGCGCCAGCAGCTTGGATGGGGGGACTGAAGCTTTCTTT. Amino acid sequence: CASSLDGGTEAFF.

The chain combines TRBV5-1 with TRBJ2-4; unclear D gene. Germline V gene data show CDR1 as SGHRS and CDR2 as YFSETQ. V lost 4 bases and J 2 bases, leaving 25 bases between the germline ends. CDR3 length: 19 residues. CDR3 region: CASSLVFARGDGTKNIQYF. CDR3 DNA sequence: TGCGCCAGCAGCCTAGTTTTCGCACGAGGTGACGGAACCAAAAACATTCAGTACTTC.

The rearrangement joins TRBV20-1 to TRBJ1-1, with D tentatively TRBD1 (6 bases). CDR1 and CDR2 from the germline V gene are DFQATT and SNEGSKA (reference sequence). The CDR3 consists of 11 residues. V lost 7 bases and J 7 bases, leaving 13 bases between the germline ends. CDR3 DNA: TGCAGTGAAGAGCAGGGGTATGAAGCTTTCTTT. This gives the protein CSEEQGYEAFF.

The chain links TRBV6-4 to TRBJ2-3, with a possible D match to TRBD2 (6 bases). The V and J ends lost 4 bases and 0 bases respectively, with 11 bases between them. The CDR3 runs to 15 residues. Per the germline V gene, CDR1 is MRHNA and CDR2 is SNTAGT. The CDR3 sequence is CASSVSGLSTDTQYF. The DNA of the CDR3 is TGTGCCAGCAGTGTTAGCGGATTAAGCACAGATACGCAGTATTTT.

The chain carries TRBV12-2 and TRBJ1-5; the table's D gene call, TRBD1, was not cross checked with the DNA. TRBV12-2 is a known pseudogene. The CDR3 covers 17 residues. Here the CDR3 DNA reads TGTGCAAGTCGCCCTACCCCCGGGACAGGGTCCTTTTTGCCCCAGCATTTT. This codes for CASRPTPGTGSFLPQHF.

This rearrangement joins TRBV10-3 to TRBJ1-2; weak D call: TRBD1 (5 bases). V was cut by 8 bases and J by 7 bases, with 14 bases left in between. Germline values: CDR1 ENHRY, CDR2 SYGVKD. The CDR3 sequence is 12 residues long. The CDR3: CAIGADRGGYTF. The CDR3 DNA sequence: TGTGCCATCGGGGCCGACAGAGGTGGCTACACCTTC.

This chain joins TRBV28 and TRBJ2-1; D possibly corresponds to TRBD2 (5 bases). The CDR3 has 15 residues. Trimming took off 8 bases at V and 2 bases at J, with 16 bases between the two ends. Germline lookup yields CDR1 MDHEN and CDR2 SYDVKM. The CDR3 reads CASSLAGPTYNEQFF. For the CDR3, the DNA is TGTGCCAGCTCACTGGCGGGTCCTACCTACAATGAGCAGTTCTTC. The whole variable domain, filled in from reference TRBV28 and TRBJ2-1, reads DVKVTQSSRYLVKRTGEKVFLECVQDMDHENMFWYRQDPGLGLRLIYFSYDVKMKEKGDIPEGYSVSREKKERFSLILESASTNQTSMYLCASSLAGPTYNEQFFGPGTRLTVL.

The CDR3 loop is CASSLNRGSGELFF. The CDR3 region has the DNA TGCGCCAGCAGCCTAAACAGGGGGTCCGGGGAGCTGTTTTTT. The chain joins TRBV4-1 to TRBJ2-2; 8 nucleotides match TRBD1. The germline CDR1 and CDR2 sequences are MGHRA and YSYEKL. V lost 4 bases to trimming and J lost 6 bases; unmatched junction nucleotides: 4. This CDR3 is 14 amino acids long.

The V call is TRBV5-5, the J call TRBJ1-1; the D is unclear. Germline loops: CDR1 SGHKS, CDR2 YYEKEE (reference sequence). The CDR3 is 14 residues long. V was clipped by 2 bases and J by 0 bases, with 8 bases between them. The CDR3 region is CASSLRVLNTEAFF. The CDR3 DNA reads as TGTGCCAGCAGCTTAAGAGTATTGAACACTGAAGCTTTCTTT.

The J gene is TRBJ1-2, the V gene TRBV19, with a tentative D call TRBD1 (6 bases). The CDR3 has 16 residues. V lost 4 bases and J 8 bases, leaving 23 bases between the germline ends. CDR1 LNHDA and CDR2 SQIVND come from the germline V gene (reference sequence). Here the CDR3 DNA reads TGTGCCAGTAGTAGTACGCAAGCCAGGGGACAAGGCGGCTACACCTTC. Translating it yields CASSSTQARGQGGYTF.

This clone appeared once. The J gene is TRBJ2-6, the V gene TRBV16; 7 nucleotides match TRBD1. Germline trimming cut 1 base from V and 2 bases from J; bases unmatched to any gene: 8. In germline, CDR1 is KGHSY, CDR2 FQNENV. The CDR3 loop spans 18 amino acids. CDR3 amino acids: CASSQLATGIPGANVLTF. In DNA, the CDR3 is TGTGCCAGCAGCCAATTGGCGACAGGGATACCTGGGGCCAACGTCCTGACTTTC.

This clone was seen a few times. The chain links TRBV27 to TRBJ1-2, with 9 positions matching TRBD1. V lost 4 bases to trimming and J lost 7 bases; unmatched junction nucleotides: 7. This CDR3 contains 14 residues. Germline CDR1 reads MNHEY; CDR2 reads SMNVEV (reference sequence). CDR3 in DNA: TGTGCCAGCAGTTCCCGGACAGGGGCAGGTGGCTACACCTTC. As protein: CASSSRTGAGGYTF.

The DNA of the CDR3 is TGTGCCAGCAGAGGGACAGGGAGAACTGAAGCTTTCTTT. This encodes CASRGTGRTEAFF. This chain connects TRBV28 to TRBJ1-1; 9 bases align to TRBD1. The CDR3 is 13 amino acids. Germline V CDR1 and CDR2: MDHEN, SYDVKM. Trimming removed 6 bases from V and 5 bases from J; junction bases left unmatched: 4. The whole variable domain, filled in from reference TRBV28 and TRBJ1-1, reads DVKVTQSSRYLVKRTGEKVFLECVQDMDHENMFWYRQDPGLGLRLIYFSYDVKMKEKGDIPEGYSVSREKKERFSLILESASTNQTSMYLCASRGTGRTEAFFGQGTRLTVV.

This CDR3 reads CASSLVARGIEKLFF. In DNA form, the CDR3 reads TGTGCCAGCAGCTTGGTCGCCAGGGGGATTGAAAAACTGTTTTTT. The chain is built from TRBV5-8 and TRBJ1-4, with 7 positions matching TRBD1. V shed 0 bases, J shed 7 bases, and the junction held 6 bases outside the gene matches. Germline values: CDR1 SGHTS, CDR2 YDEGEE. This CDR3 spans 15 amino acids.

The chain has TRBV7-9 and TRBJ1-2; a weak D match, TRBD1 (6 bases). Trimming pared 5 bases from V and 6 bases from J, leaving 19 bases between. CDR3 length equals 15 residues. Germline CDR1 SEHNR, CDR2 FQNEAQ (reference sequence). The CDR3 nucleotides are TGTGCCAGCAGCCACGGACAGTTGCTTATGAATGGCTACACCTTC. Its protein is CASSHGQLLMNGYTF.